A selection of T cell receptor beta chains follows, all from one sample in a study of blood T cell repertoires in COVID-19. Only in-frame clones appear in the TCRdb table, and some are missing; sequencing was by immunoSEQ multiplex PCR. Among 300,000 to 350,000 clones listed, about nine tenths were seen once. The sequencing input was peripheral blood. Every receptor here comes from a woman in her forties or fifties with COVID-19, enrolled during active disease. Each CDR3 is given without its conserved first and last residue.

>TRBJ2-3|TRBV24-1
ATSDRTSGSIYTQY
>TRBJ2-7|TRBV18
ASSPTGGQGYEQY
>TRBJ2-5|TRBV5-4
ASSLGQGAGETQY
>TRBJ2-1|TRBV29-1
SVERASGNEQF
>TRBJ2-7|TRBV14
ASSRLGQGKDEQY
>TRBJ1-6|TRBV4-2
ASSQDRDRGYSPLH
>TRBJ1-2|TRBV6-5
ASSYREDSYGYT
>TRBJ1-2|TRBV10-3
AMGTGGAGYGYT
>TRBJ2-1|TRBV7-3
ASSLNVSAGGNEQF
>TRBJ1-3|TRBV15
ATSRDRASGNTIY
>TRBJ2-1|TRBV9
ASSVGQGRDEQF
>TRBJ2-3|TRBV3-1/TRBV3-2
ASSQGTLAAKSDTQY
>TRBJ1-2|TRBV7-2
ASSGRLGQGAFGYT
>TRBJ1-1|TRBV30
AWSTGQVFTAEAF
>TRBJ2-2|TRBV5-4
ASSFQTGELF
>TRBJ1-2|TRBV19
ASSTTWTALEGEGGYT
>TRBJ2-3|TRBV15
ATSRDGGRGTDTQY
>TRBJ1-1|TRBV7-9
ASSYLATNTEAF
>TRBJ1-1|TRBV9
ASSIGLGTGRPYTEAF
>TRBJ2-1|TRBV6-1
ASSEVTSGYNEQF
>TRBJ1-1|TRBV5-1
ASSLVVGGEAF
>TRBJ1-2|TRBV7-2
ASSLGPGYYGYT
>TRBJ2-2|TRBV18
ASSPTRGTFRAGELF
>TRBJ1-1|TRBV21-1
ASSKVRGMNTEAF
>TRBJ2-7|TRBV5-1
ASSLALAGGSSEQY
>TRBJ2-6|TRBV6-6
ASSRGTGGSGANVLT
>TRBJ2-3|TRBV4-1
ASSYEFLAGGQDTQY
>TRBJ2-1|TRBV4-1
ASSHTSGSSRSYNEQF
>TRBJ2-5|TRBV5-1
ASSLVAGEEETQY
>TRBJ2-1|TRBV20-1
SASLAGGPYNEQF
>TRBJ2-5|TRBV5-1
ASSLTGDLQETQY